The present T cell receptor (beta chain) was sequenced within a study of T cell repertoires in cytomegalovirus infection. Overall study context: CMV infection together with matching HLA type was indicated by public TCR beta signatures.

TCRdb redid the calling of the reads with MiXCR, one entry per CDR3 protein. The table lists almost 500,000 distinct CDR3 sequences, approximately 10% of them singletons. This CDR3 region has 15 residues. The V end lost 2 bases, the J end lost 0 bases, and 5 bases lay between the germline ends. Germline CDR1 reads MNHNY; CDR2 reads SVGAGI (reference sequence). Study observations and caveats: Cumulative frequency (of public TCR beta family members) identified carriers of CMV plus the relevant HLA.

This clonotype was counted at least ten times. Its target is unknown. The V call is TRBV6-6, the J call TRBJ1-6; perhaps TRBD1 as D (5 bases). Material for sequencing was PBMCs. This TCR was sampled from a human donor in good health (CMV status not recorded). Some clones in this sample may be carry-over from other donors' samples. CDR3 coding DNA: TGTGCCAGCAGTTACGACAGCTCCTATAATTCACCCCTCCACTTT. Encoded protein: CASSYDSSYNSPLHF.